The rows below give T cell receptor beta chains drawn from one sample of a study of cytomegalovirus exposure and HLA in healthy donors. Some clones are missing from TCRdb's copy, which holds only in-frame ones; the method was immunoSEQ multiplex PCR. The table lists around 120,000 clones, roughly 79% of them singletons. Material: PBMCs. Receptor source: a woman between 50 and 59 years old in good health and CMV-seronegative. Both conserved end residues are trimmed from each CDR3. Not every row has a clone size; where given, it reads once, few, many or a size class.

once	TRBV28	TRBJ1-1	ASSFDSATEAF
once	TRBV30	TRBJ1-2	AWSGTGGYGNYGYT
NA	TRBV6-1	TRBJ1-2	ASSETGFGYGYT
NA	TRBV29-1	TRBJ2-3	SVVAELSTDTQY
NA	TRBV11-1	TRBJ2-7	ASSLLDREEQY
NA	TRBV5-1	TRBJ2-1	ASSPDGLDYNEQF
NA	TRBV7-3	TRBJ2-5	ASSGGASWETQY
NA	TRBV5-1	TRBJ2-7	ASSLGTGGTYEQY
NA	TRBV11-2	TRBJ2-2	ASSLVTVPNTGELF
NA	TRBV7-9	TRBJ2-3	ASSQVSEVTDTQY
NA	TRBV19	TRBJ2-5	ASSIRLAGGPSQETQY
NA	TRBV29-1	TRBJ2-1	SASNNEQF
NA	TRBV29-1	TRBJ1-5	SVLPTGVNQPQH
NA	TRBV28	TRBJ1-1	ASRPIGTENTEAF
NA	TRBV19	TRBJ1-1	ASSNPGQLVNTEAF
once	TRBV28	TRBJ1-2	ASTAINYGYT
NA	TRBV6-5	TRBJ2-1	ASSPDIPGNEQF
NA	TRBV4-2	TRBJ1-2	ASSQDLQVDDGYT
few	TRBV4-3	TRBJ2-3	ASSHGLVARTDTQY
NA	TRBV6-1	TRBJ1-2	ASSVFTGAEGYGYT
NA	TRBV7-9	TRBJ2-2	ASSFRGGLTGELF
NA	TRBV9	TRBJ2-1	ASSVSGAEGNEQF
NA	TRBV7-9	TRBJ1-2	ASSLGSMDRVYGYT